This entry is about one T cell receptor (beta chain). The antigen remains unidentified. There are 14 residues in the CDR3. Per the germline V gene, CDR1 is LNHDA and CDR2 is SQIVND (reference sequence). V lost 5 bases, J lost 0 bases, and 8 bases lay in between. This entry comes from a study of T cell repertoires in cytomegalovirus infection. About the study: CMV epitopes in the study were HLA-C-restricted (recently identified) and HLA-B-restricted (well studied). Matching HLA type and CMV infection were both indicated by public TCR beta signatures. The study's findings and limits: Clonotype analysis showed dominance of the ex vivo response by HLA-C-restricted CMV-specific TCR beta clonotypes. The cumulative frequency of public TCR beta families distinguished individuals who carried CMV together with the relevant HLA.

One entry per CDR3 protein results from TCRdb running MiXCR on the reads. Here the sample spans about 920,000 distinct CDR3 sequences, approximately 31% being singletons. Specimen: cultured CD8+ T cells from PBMCs, collected from culture after CMV antigen stimulation. The origin of this receptor is a human donor in good health (CMV status not recorded). Some clones in this sample may be carry-over from other donors' samples. The chain combines TRBV19 with TRBJ2-1; D remains ambiguous. In DNA, the CDR3 is TGTGCCAGTAGTTGGGTGAGCTCCTACAATGAGCAGTTCTTC. Translated, it gives CASSWVSSYNEQFF.